What follows are 7 T cell receptor beta chains derived from one specimen sequenced in a study of shared clonotypes between healthy human individuals. Using immunoSEQ multiplex PCR, the repertoire was profiled, and TCRdb retains in-frame clones only, with some absent. Among 2,500,000 or so clones, 85% to 95% were seen once, and the ten largest hold approximately 0.4%. Material for sequencing was naive CD4+ T cells from PBMCs. Sample subset: CD45RA+ positively selected. These receptors were collected from a young man in good health. Some clones in this sample may be carry-over from other donors' samples.

Regarding this clone: The junction shows a germline mismatch at one end, possibly a read error. This chain uses TRBV6-1 with TRBJ1-4, with no clear D. CDR3 length: 12 amino acids. Per the germline V gene, CDR1 is MNHNS and CDR2 is SASEGT. CDR3 residues: CASSDVTPPPEF. The CDR3 DNA sequence: TGTGCCAGCAGTGACGTGACTCCCCCCCCGGAATTT.

This chain links TRBV5-1 with TRBJ2-1; D may be TRBD1 (6 bases). V was pared by 3 bases and J by 5 bases, with 12 bases between. CDR1 is SGHRS, CDR2 YFSETQ, per germline. This CDR3 has 14 amino acids. In nucleotides, the CDR3 is TGCGCCAGCAGCTCACAGGGACCAGACAATGAGCAGTTCTTC. Protein: CASSSQGPDNEQFF.

Concerning this clone itself: Other DNA sequences within the sample encode an identical CDR3. This chain links TRBV7-3 with TRBJ2-5; 7 nucleotides match TRBD1. The V and J ends lost 4 bases and 2 bases, in that order; junction bases with no gene match: 1. This CDR3 has 13 residues. Germline values: CDR1 SGHTA, CDR2 FQGTGA. CDR3 amino acids: CASSSRGQETQYF. The CDR3 DNA is TGTGCCAGCAGCTCCAGGGGGCAAGAGACCCAGTACTTC.

The genes are TRBV27 and TRBJ1-5, with D perhaps matching TRBD1 (5 bases). Germline CDR1 reads MNHEY; CDR2 reads SMNVEV (reference sequence). V was shortened by 6 bases and J by 2 bases, with 20 bases between the two germline ends. The CDR3 is 17 amino acids. The CDR3 here is CASSRTFGQGGNQPQHF. In DNA, the CDR3 is TGTGCCAGCAGCCGAACCTTCGGGCAGGGTGGCAATCAGCCCCAGCATTTT.

The chain recombines TRBV7-2 with TRBJ2-3, with 7 bases matching TRBD1. The length of the CDR3 is 15 residues. CDR1 and CDR2 from the germline V gene are SGHTA and FQGNSA. Trimming at V came to 5 bases and at J to 6 bases, leaving 11 bases not matched to a gene. The CDR3 spells CASSRTGTEGDTQYF. The CDR3 coding sequence is TGTGCCAGCAGCCGTACCGGGACAGAGGGGGATACGCAGTATTTT.

This chain joins TRBV10-3 and TRBJ2-1, with D maybe TRBD2 (6 bases). V lost 1 base and J lost 2, with 9 bases in between. Germline values: CDR1 ENHRY, CDR2 SYGVKD. The CDR3 is 15 residues long. The CDR3 bases are TGTGCCATCAGTGAGTGGAGGGGACCCTACAATGAGCAGTTCTTC. This gives the protein CAISEWRGPYNEQFF.

The gene calls are TRBV7-2 and TRBJ1-4; unclear D gene. CDR3 length: 13 amino acids. The ends were cut back, 1 base at V and 1 base at J, with 1 base in the middle. CDR1 and CDR2 from the germline V gene are SGHTA and FQGNSA. This CDR3 reads CASSLVTNEKLFF. CDR3 coding DNA: TGTGCCAGCAGCTTAGTAACTAATGAAAAACTGTTTTTT.